Each of the 22 T cell receptor beta chains below was sequenced from the same sample in a study of blood T cells in healthy people across ages. With a J-beta primer mix and a sample-barcoded 5' primer, a second PCR ran roughly 6 to 12 cycles. TCRdb reanalysed the 5' RACE reads using MiXCR and keeps one entry per CDR3 protein. The sample holds about 1,800,000 distinct CDR3 sequences, 28% seen once. Sequences were obtained from blood. The source is a woman in her 30s in good health.

V and J are TRBV29-1 and TRBJ2-2, with D possibly being TRBD1 (5 bases). The CDR3 covers 14 residues. The germline V gene has CDR1 SQVTM and CDR2 ANQGSEA. V lost 6 bases, J lost 4 bases, and 15 bases lay in between. The CDR3 nucleotides are TGCAGCGTCGACCTCCAGGGTAGCACCGGGGAGCTGTTTTTT. Translating gives CSVDLQGSTGELFF.

At least ten counts were recorded for this clonotype. The J gene is TRBJ2-5, the V gene TRBV20-1, with 10 nucleotides matching TRBD2. Germline trimming cut 5 bases from V and 3 bases from J; bases unmatched to any gene: 3. The CDR3 spans 13 residues. Germline V lookup: CDR1 DFQATT, CDR2 SNEGSKA (reference sequence). DNA for the CDR3: TGCAGTGCTCCCGGACTAGCGGAAGAGACCCAGTACTTC. This gives the protein CSAPGLAEETQYF.

The CDR3 loop is CSAFSGLSTDTQYF. CDR3 coding DNA: TGCAGTGCTTTTAGCGGCCTTAGCACAGATACGCAGTATTTT. This rearrangement joins TRBV20-1 to TRBJ2-3; possible D gene TRBD2, 6 bases. Germline values: CDR1 DFQATT, CDR2 SNEGSKA (reference sequence). The V end lost 5 bases, the J end lost 0 bases, and 12 bases lay between the germline ends. The CDR3 length is 14 residues.

This clonotype has ten or more counts. The genes are TRBV7-3 and TRBJ2-7; D not certain. Germline CDR1 is SGHTA and CDR2 is FQGTGA. This CDR3 has 13 amino acids. Trimming removed 5 bases at V and 2 bases at J, with 10 bases between. CDR3 in DNA: TGTGCCAGCAGCAACGGACCCACCTACGAGCAGTACTTC. It yields the protein CASSNGPTYEQYF.

V and J are TRBV6-5 and TRBJ1-2; TRBD1 is a possible D gene (5 bases). The CDR3 extends over 12 amino acids. Germline CDR1 MNHEY, CDR2 SVGAGI. As DNA, the CDR3 is TGTACCACTTCCCAGGGCCGCTATGGCTACACCTTC. This encodes CTTSQGRYGYTF.

This chain connects TRBV20-1 to TRBJ2-7; D not certain. Trimming removed 1 base at V and 2 bases at J, with 12 bases between. The CDR3 extends over 14 amino acids. CDR1 DFQATT and CDR2 SNEGSKA come from the germline V gene (reference sequence). CDR3 bases: TGCAGTGCTAGAGGATTCGGGTCTACCTACGAGCAGTACTTC. Translation gives CSARGFGSTYEQYF.

This chain joins TRBV20-1 and TRBJ1-2; D is undetermined. CDR1 is DFQATT and CDR2 is SNEGSKA in the germline V gene (reference sequence). The CDR3 has 13 residues. V was trimmed by 3 bases and J by 0 bases, leaving 8 bases between them. The CDR3 nucleotides are TGCAGTGCTAGTATCAGCTCTAACTATGGCTACACCTTC. Encoded protein: CSASISSNYGYTF.

The V and J genes are TRBV6-1 and TRBJ2-1, with 8 bases identical to TRBD1. V lost 10 bases, J lost 4 bases, and 9 bases stayed unmatched. Germline V gene data show CDR1 as MNHNS and CDR2 as SASEGT. This CDR3 has 14 amino acids. The CDR3: CAIKRDRGYNEQFF. The CDR3 bases are TGTGCCATCAAACGAGACAGGGGATACAATGAGCAGTTCTTC.

The rearrangement joins TRBV2 to TRBJ2-1; TRBD2 aligns across 7 bases. This CDR3 region has 12 residues. V trimming: 8 bases; J trimming: 5 bases; junction bases outside the gene matches: 3. The germline CDR1 and CDR2 sequences are SNHLY and FYNNEI. The CDR3 region is CASREADNEQFF. CDR3 nucleotide sequence: TGTGCCAGCCGGGAGGCAGACAATGAGCAGTTCTTC. Full variable domain (remainder filled in from reference TRBV2 and TRBJ2-1): EPEVTQTPSHQVTQMGQEVILRCVPISNHLYFYWYRQILGQKVEFLVSFYNNEISEKSEIFDDQFSVERPDGSNFTLKIRSTKLEDSAMYFCASREADNEQFFGPGTRLTVL.

This clonotype was seen repeatedly, ten times or more. The chain couples TRBV7-2 to TRBJ1-5; D is undetermined. The CDR3 has 13 amino acids. Germline V CDR1 and CDR2: SGHTA, FQGNSA. The V gene lost 2 bases and the J gene lost 7 bases, with 9 bases spanning the gap. The CDR3 protein is CASSLRWQQPQHF. In nucleotides, the CDR3 is TGTGCCAGCAGCTTAAGGTGGCAGCAGCCCCAGCATTTT.

This chain links TRBV6-5 with TRBJ2-3; TRBD2 agrees at 11 bases. The CDR3 is 13 amino acids. Germline CDR1 MNHEY, CDR2 SVGAGI. Unmatched junction bases numbered 2, after V lost 7 bases and J lost 5 bases. The CDR3 sequence is CASKLAGGDTQYF. The CDR3 bases are TGTGCCAGCAAGCTAGCGGGGGGAGATACGCAGTATTTT.

The rearrangement links TRBV20-1 to TRBJ2-7; D may be TRBD2 (6 bases). Trimming stripped 7 bases from V and 7 bases from J, with 23 bases between. Looked up from germline, CDR1 is DFQATT and CDR2 is SNEGSKA (reference sequence). The CDR3 is made up of 14 amino acids. For the CDR3, the DNA is TGCAGTGTTAGGGGTCCCAGGGACTCTGGTGAGCAGTACTTC. Amino acids: CSVRGPRDSGEQYF.

The chain recombines TRBV28 with TRBJ2-7; D is tentatively TRBD1 or TRBD2 (5 bases each). Trimming took 4 bases from V and 12 from J, leaving 25 bases between them. The germline gives CDR1 MDHEN, CDR2 SYDVKM. The CDR3 loop spans 15 amino acids. In nucleotides, the CDR3 is TGTGCCAGCAGTTCGCCAGCAAGGGGCGGACTTATTCGGTACTTC. Encoded protein: CASSSPARGGLIRYF. The full variable domain, completed using reference TRBV28 and TRBJ2-7, is DVKVTQSSRYLVKRTGEKVFLECVQDMDHENMFWYRQDPGLGLRLIYFSYDVKMKEKGDIPEGYSVSREKKERFSLILESASTNQTSMYLCASSSPARGGLIRYFGPGTRLTVT.

This clonotype was counted many times. The V and J genes are TRBV20-1 and TRBJ2-5, with D perhaps matching TRBD1 (5 bases). The CDR3 is 13 amino acids. Germline loops: CDR1 DFQATT, CDR2 SNEGSKA (reference sequence). Trimming took 5 bases from V and 2 from J, leaving 12 bases between them. CDR3 DNA: TGCAGTGCTGGGGCCAGCCGGCAAGAGACCCAGTACTTC. It encodes CSAGASRQETQYF.

V and J are TRBV5-1 and TRBJ1-1; D not resolved. From germline, CDR1 is SGHRS and CDR2 YFSETQ. This CDR3 is built from 13 residues. Deletions cut 5 bases from V and 4 bases from J, with 12 bases between. The CDR3 DNA is TGCGCCAGCAGGCTGAGGCAGTCCACTGAAGCTTTCTTT. It specifies CASRLRQSTEAFF.

This clonotype was counted between two and nine times. The V and J genes are TRBV29-1 and TRBJ2-1; 7 nucleotides align to TRBD2. Germline values: CDR1 SQVTM, CDR2 ANQGSEA. This CDR3 spans 13 amino acids. J lost 12 bases, V lost 4 bases, and 12 bases had no gene match. As DNA, the CDR3 is TGCAGCGTTGTTGCGGGAGAGTCTTTGGGGCAGTTCTTC. As protein: CSVVAGESLGQFF.

This sequence joins TRBV3-1 and TRBJ2-5; no definite D call. With 0 bases removed from V and 11 bases from J, the gap between germline ends came to 13 bases. The germline V gene encodes CDR1 LGHDT and CDR2 YNNKEL (reference sequence). The CDR3 has 13 residues. The CDR3 is CASSQDGISEQYF. The CDR3, as DNA: TGTGCCAGCAGCCAAGATGGTATCAGTGAGCAGTACTTC.

This clonotype has just a few counts. The chain has TRBV5-5 and TRBJ2-5, with 9 bases aligning to TRBD2. J lost 1 base, V lost 3 bases, and 10 bases had no gene match. Germline CDR1 SGHKS, CDR2 YYEKEE (reference sequence). The CDR3 has 17 residues. CDR3 in amino acids: CASSSLTSGYLQETQYF. In DNA, the CDR3 is TGTGCCAGCAGCTCGCTGACTAGCGGCTACCTCCAAGAGACCCAGTACTTC.

The chain recombines TRBV12-5 with TRBJ2-5; weak D call: TRBD2 (6 bases). V lost 6 bases, J lost 11 bases, and 16 bases lay in between. Per the germline V gene, CDR1 is LGHNT and CDR2 is FRNRAP. CDR3 length equals 12 residues. The chain's CDR3 is CASGERPGGQYF. The CDR3 region has the DNA TGTGCTAGTGGGGAGAGGCCAGGAGGGCAGTACTTC.

J is TRBJ2-7 and V is TRBV7-8; D possibly uses TRBD1 or TRBD2 (5 bases each). The V end was cut by 8 bases, the J end by 2 bases, with 10 bases between. Looked up from germline, CDR1 is SGHVS and CDR2 is FQNEAQ. This CDR3 has 12 residues. CDR3 nucleotide sequence: TGTGCCAGCGAAGGGGACCCCTACGAGCAGTACTTC. This codes for CASEGDPYEQYF.

The J gene is TRBJ2-7, the V gene TRBV5-1, with 11 bases fitting TRBD2. Per the germline V gene, CDR1 is SGHRS and CDR2 is YFSETQ. With V trimmed by 1 base and J by 2 bases, 8 bases remained unmatched. CDR3 length: 17 residues. In DNA form, the CDR3 reads TGCGCCAGCAGCTTGACTAGCGGGAGCGGGTTCACCTACGAGCAGTACTTC. As protein: CASSLTSGSGFTYEQYF.

Regarding this clonotype: With a much larger clone just one base away, this may be a read error. The CDR3 reads CASSSPGPWGTQETQFF. CDR3 sequence (DNA): TGTGCCAGCAGTTCGCCGGGACCCTGGGGTACCCAAGAGACCCAGTTCTTC. The chain employs TRBV12-3 or TRBV12-4 and TRBJ2-5, with D perhaps assigned TRBD1 or TRBD2 (5 bases each). The J call may be mistaken, given a closer DNA end match to TRBJ2-1. The CDR3 runs 17 residues.